The rows below give T cell receptor beta chains drawn from one sample of a study of T cell repertoires in cytomegalovirus infection. Using its own MiXCR run on the reads, TCRdb lists one record per CDR3 protein. The sample lists over 150,000 distinct CDR3 sequences; about 21% were seen once. Sequencing was performed on PBMCs. The receptor set was obtained from a human donor in good health (CMV status not recorded). Some clones in this sample may be carry-over from other donors' samples. Each CDR3 is given with its conserved first and last residue. A D gene is named only where the DNA matches it firmly. Clone size appears in some rows only: once, few, many, or a class for an expanded clone.

TGTGCCAGCAGCCGGGCCAATCAGCCCCAGCATTTT CASSRANQPQHF TRBJ1-5 NA 12 TRBV7-2 few
TGTGCCAGTAGTATAGGAGGACAGGGTCGTACGGATGAGCAGTTCTTC CASSIGGQGRTDEQFF TRBJ2-1 TRBD1 16 TRBV19 NA
TGTGCCAGCTCACCAGACCGGGCCGCAGCCGAGCAGTACTTC CASSPDRAAAEQYF TRBJ2-7 NA 14 TRBV18 NA
TGCGCCAGCAGCCAAGTTCTGGGAAATTCACCCCTCCACTTT CASSQVLGNSPLHF TRBJ1-6 NA 14 TRBV4-1 NA
TGTGCCAGCAGCTTGGGACTGCGGGGGGGCGATGAGCAGTTCTTC CASSLGLRGGDEQFF TRBJ2-1 TRBD2 15 TRBV5-6 NA
TGTGCCTGGAGCAGGTCCTACAATGAGCAGTTCTTC CAWSRSYNEQFF TRBJ2-1 NA 12 TRBV30 few
TGTGCCAGTAGTACGACAGGGGGCCTGAGTAATCAGCCCCAGCATTTT CASSTTGGLSNQPQHF TRBJ1-5 TRBD1 16 TRBV19 few
TGTGCCAGCAGTGAACTGGGATTTCCCAACAAGTACGAGCAGTACTTC CASSELGFPNKYEQYF TRBJ2-7 NA 16 TRBV2 many
TGTGCCACCTACTCGGAAGGGCGTCGAACCGGGGAGCTGTTTTTT CATYSEGRRTGELFF TRBJ2-2 NA 15 TRBV7-8 many
TGCAGTGCTATGAAATCGGGACTAGCAACAGATACGCAGTATTTT CSAMKSGLATDTQYF TRBJ2-3 TRBD2 15 TRBV20-1 few
TGTGCCAGCAGCTTGGGGGCAAACCAGTACCAAGAGACCCAGTACTTC CASSLGANQYQETQYF TRBJ2-5 NA 16 TRBV5-4 NA
TGTGCCAGCAGCTCCCTCCTGTCAGGGGGCCTCTACAATGAGCAGTTCTTC CASSSLLSGGLYNEQFF TRBJ2-1 TRBD1 17 TRBV7-2 NA
TGTGCCAGCAGTCCCGTGGGACAGCAAAGCTCCTACGAGCAGTACTTC CASSPVGQQSSYEQYF TRBJ2-7 TRBD1 16 TRBV6-5 many
TGTGCCAGCAGCCCTACGAGGACTAGCGTGGGGTTCTTC CASSPTRTSVGFF TRBJ2-1 TRBD2 13 TRBV6-5 NA
TGTGCCAGCAGTTTAATCGGGTGGGCGAACACTGAAGCTTTCTTT CASSLIGWANTEAFF TRBJ1-1 NA 15 TRBV28 few
TGTGCCAGCAGCTCCCTGAGAGCAGTCCAAGAGACCCAGTACTTC CASSSLRAVQETQYF TRBJ2-5 NA 15 TRBV7-9 NA
TGTGCCAGCAGTCCCGGGACAGCCAAAAACATTCAGTACTTC CASSPGTAKNIQYF TRBJ2-4 NA 14 TRBV6-1 few
TGTGCCAGCAGCGTCGACCGGGGAACGGGGGGCGAGCAGTACTTC CASSVDRGTGGEQYF TRBJ2-7 TRBD2 15 TRBV6-5 NA
TGCGCCAGCAGCCAAGGGGTAGACAAACACTCCTACGAGCAGTACTTC CASSQGVDKHSYEQYF TRBJ2-7 NA 16 TRBV4-3 many
TGTGCCAGCAGCTCGTCGGGTGATAAGGCCAAAAACATTCAGTACTTC CASSSSGDKAKNIQYF TRBJ2-4 NA 16 TRBV7-2 many
TGCGCCAGCAGCTTGCAGTCCTCTAACTATGGCTACACCTTC CASSLQSSNYGYTF TRBJ1-2 NA 14 TRBV5-1 NA
TGTGCCATCAGTGAGTCGGGCCCCGAGGAAAAACTGTTTTTT CAISESGPEEKLFF TRBJ1-4 NA 14 TRBV10-3 NA
TGTGCCAGCAGCATACCTAGCGGGAGGTTGGCCTACGAGCAGTACTTC CASSIPSGRLAYEQYF TRBJ2-7 TRBD2 16 TRBV11-3 NA
TGCAGTGCTCGGCCCCCCCGGACTAGCGGATCCCAAGAGACCCAGTACTTC CSARPPRTSGSQETQYF TRBJ2-5 TRBD2 17 TRBV20-1 NA
TGCGCCAGCAGCCAAGGGAACCGGGAGCTCTACGAGCAGTACTTC CASSQGNRELYEQYF TRBJ2-7 NA 15 TRBV4-1 few
TGTGCCAGCAGCCACAGGGGGCCCGTATACAATGAGCAGTTCTTC CASSHRGPVYNEQFF TRBJ2-1 TRBD1 15 TRBV2 few
TGCGCCAGCAGCCAAGATTCTGGGGCCCAAGAGACCCAGTACTTC CASSQDSGAQETQYF TRBJ2-5 NA 15 TRBV4-3 few
TGTGCCAGCAGTCCGCAAGGTGGTGCTGGAAACACCATATATTTT CASSPQGGAGNTIYF TRBJ1-3 NA 15 TRBV12-3/TRBV12-4 many
TGTGCCAGTAGTATGAGCTTAGCGGGGGCTGAGCAGTTCTTC CASSMSLAGAEQFF TRBJ2-1 TRBD2 14 TRBV19 NA
TGTGCCAGCAGTGAGAACAGGAACACCGGGGAGCTGTTTTTT CASSENRNTGELFF TRBJ2-2 NA 14 TRBV6-1 NA
TGTGCCAGTAGTAGGGGACGGCGGACTGAAGCTTTCTTT CASSRGRRTEAFF TRBJ1-1 NA 13 TRBV19 few
TGTGCCAGCAGTGACAAGAGACCGAGGGGAGGAAACACCATATATTTT CASSDKRPRGGNTIYF TRBJ1-3 NA 16 TRBV25-1 few
TGTGCCAGCAGCGATAGCGGGTTTGGTCAAGAGACCCAGTACTTC CASSDSGFGQETQYF TRBJ2-5 TRBD2 15 TRBV7-2 many
TGTGCCACCAGAGAGATGAGAGCCAAAAACATTCAGTACTTC CATREMRAKNIQYF TRBJ2-4 NA 14 TRBV15 NA
TGCAGCGTCCGGGACATAGTTGGCTACACCTTC CSVRDIVGYTF TRBJ1-2 NA 11 TRBV29-1 few
TGTGCCAGCAGAAACCGACAGGGACCCACCGGGGAGCTGTTTTTT CASRNRQGPTGELFF TRBJ2-2 TRBD1 15 TRBV6-2/TRBV6-3 NA
TGCGCCAGCAGTATCGGGGGGGGCTCCACTGAAGCTTTCTTT CASSIGGGSTEAFF TRBJ1-1 NA 14 TRBV5-1 NA
TGTGCCAGCAGCAACCGGGGGGATACGCAGTATTTT CASSNRGDTQYF TRBJ2-3 NA 12 TRBV7-2 many
TGTGCCAGCAGCCCTCTCGACCTCCGGTTGGGGGGGACTGAAGCTTTCTTT CASSPLDLRLGGTEAFF TRBJ1-1 NA 17 TRBV7-9 few
TGCAGCGTTGAAGGGGGAAATGGCTACACCTTC CSVEGGNGYTF TRBJ1-2 NA 11 TRBV29-1 NA
TGTGCCAGTAGTTCCACCAACACCGGGGAGCTGTTTTTT CASSSTNTGELFF TRBJ2-2 NA 13 TRBV19 NA
TGTGCCAGCAGTGAAGGACTAGACCCTTGGGTTACGCAGTATTTT CASSEGLDPWVTQYF TRBJ2-3 NA 15 TRBV6-1 few
TGTGCCAGCAGCTTAACCCCGGGGGGATCCCAGCATTTT CASSLTPGGSQHF TRBJ1-5 NA 13 TRBV7-3 many
TGTGCCAGCAGTTTATGGTCGGGCGGAAGCAATCAGCCCCAGCATTTT CASSLWSGGSNQPQHF TRBJ1-5 NA 16 TRBV27 NA
TGCAGCGTTGAGGGTCCAAACGGGGAGCTGTTTTTT CSVEGPNGELFF TRBJ2-2 NA 12 TRBV29-1 NA